This is a list of T cell receptor beta chains from one sample in a study of blood T cell repertoires in COVID-19. Profiled with immunoSEQ multiplex PCR; TCRdb holds only in-frame clones, not every one. The table records tens of thousands of clones, about 92% of them present only once. The specimen was peripheral blood. The receptor set was obtained from a human donor in a cohort sampled during active COVID-19. CDR3s include the opening cysteine and the closing phenylalanine or tryptophan. D genes are given only for firm matches. Some rows have no size entry. The others give once, few or many, or a class for an expanded clone.

- TRBJ2-5 few TRBV30 CAWSVGSSKTQYF TGTGCCTGGAGTGTCGGGAGTTCGAAGACCCAGTACTTC
TRBD2 TRBJ2-2 - TRBV7-3 CASSLAPGLADTGELFF TGTGCCAGCAGCTTAGCCCCGGGACTAGCGGACACCGGGGAGCTGTTTTTT
- TRBJ2-3 - TRBV11-2 CASSLAPGSTDTQYF TGTGCCAGCAGCTTGGCTCCAGGGTCCACAGATACGCAGTATTTT
- TRBJ2-1 - TRBV29-1 CSVDFSVRSYNEQFF TGCAGCGTTGATTTTAGCGTCCGCTCCTACAATGAGCAGTTCTTC
- TRBJ1-1 - TRBV11-1 CASSLVRGSEAFF TGTGCCAGCAGCTTAGTGCGGGGATCTGAAGCTTTCTTT
- TRBJ1-5 - TRBV27 CASSFVWEGGDQPQHF TGTGCCAGCAGTTTTGTGTGGGAGGGCGGGGATCAGCCCCAGCATTTT
- TRBJ2-5 - TRBV7-2 CASSSTGSQETQYF TGTGCCAGCAGCTCAACCGGGAGTCAAGAGACCCAGTACTTC
- TRBJ2-2 - TRBV21-1 CATPSGPEDTGELFF TGTGCCACCCCCTCGGGTCCGGAGGACACCGGGGAGCTGTTTTTT
- TRBJ2-6 - TRBV5-5 CASSPEGQPSGANVLTF TGTGCCAGCAGCCCAGAAGGACAGCCCTCTGGGGCCAACGTCCTGACTTTC
- TRBJ2-7 - TRBV10-2 CASSVRFYEQYF TGCGCCAGCAGTGTCAGGTTTTACGAGCAGTACTTC
TRBD1 TRBJ2-3 - TRBV28 CASSFRTGGITDTQYF TGTGCCAGCAGTTTTAGAACAGGGGGCATCACAGATACGCAGTATTTT